Listed below are T cell receptor beta chains from one sample, sequenced in a study of shared clonotypes between healthy human individuals. Repertoires were generated with immunoSEQ multiplex PCR, while TCRdb's copy carries only in-frame clones and drops some. Of some 1,100,000 clones in the sample, approximately 80% were seen once. The sequenced sample consisted of memory CD4+ T cells from PBMCs. The receptors shown here come from a man younger than 30 in good health. Some clones in this sample may be carry-over from other donors' samples. The CDR3 runs from the conserved cysteine through the conserved F or W. The D gene is left open where the match is weak.

j_gene | d_gene | v_gene | CDR3aa
TRBJ1-1 | TRBD1 | TRBV6-1 | CASREAGTGGTEAFF
TRBJ2-3 | NA | TRBV20-1 | CSARDAQYF
TRBJ1-1 | NA | TRBV5-4 | CASSLRSVNTEAFF
TRBJ1-2 | NA | TRBV6-1 | CASSDYWQGGYGYTF
TRBJ2-1 | TRBD2 | TRBV28 | CASRGIRLALYNEQFF
TRBJ1-5 | NA | TRBV30 | CAWKGGGNQPQHF
TRBJ1-1 | NA | TRBV30 | CAWRRGFTEAFF
TRBJ2-7 | TRBD1 | TRBV6-5 | CASSRDRVYEQYF
TRBJ1-1 | NA | TRBV19 | CASSPNGQDTEAFF
TRBJ2-7 | NA | TRBV7-9 | CASSSGSGARGTDEQYF
TRBJ2-2 | NA | TRBV5-1 | CASSLGSGNTGELFF
TRBJ1-3 | NA | TRBV30 | CAWGDGSGNTIYF
TRBJ1-2 | NA | TRBV9 | CASSISGYNYGYTF
TRBJ2-3 | NA | TRBV6-1 | CASSHPGITDTQYF
TRBJ2-2 | NA | TRBV7-9 | CASSLEESPTGELFF
TRBJ2-3 | NA | TRBV7-2 | CASSPGQSTDTQYF
TRBJ2-1 | NA | TRBV6-5 | CASSLGWGSNEQFF
TRBJ2-5 | NA | TRBV28 | CASSSLAGLRETQYF
TRBJ1-6 | NA | TRBV30 | CAWRGDGYDNSPLHF
TRBJ2-7 | TRBD2 | TRBV11-2 | CASSPAGARLYYEQYF
TRBJ1-1 | NA | TRBV28 | CASSSAEAGSNTEAFF
TRBJ2-3 | NA | TRBV30 | CAWSPRDTQYF
TRBJ2-3 | NA | TRBV10-3 | CAISVQGRGSDTQYF
TRBJ1-2 | TRBD1 | TRBV16 | CASIQQGAGYGYTF
TRBJ2-3 | NA | TRBV7-9 | CASSLVVQWGAGHPPYF
TRBJ1-5 | NA | TRBV4-1 | CASSQEWPSRGPQHF
TRBJ2-1 | NA | TRBV29-1 | CSVDEDTYNEQFF
TRBJ2-2 | NA | TRBV2 | CATTGLINTGELFF
TRBJ2-3 | NA | TRBV2 | CASSGAGVDTQYF
TRBJ1-2 | NA | TRBV4-3 | CASGERDNYGYTF
TRBJ2-1 | NA | TRBV12-5 | CASGLPQTEQFF